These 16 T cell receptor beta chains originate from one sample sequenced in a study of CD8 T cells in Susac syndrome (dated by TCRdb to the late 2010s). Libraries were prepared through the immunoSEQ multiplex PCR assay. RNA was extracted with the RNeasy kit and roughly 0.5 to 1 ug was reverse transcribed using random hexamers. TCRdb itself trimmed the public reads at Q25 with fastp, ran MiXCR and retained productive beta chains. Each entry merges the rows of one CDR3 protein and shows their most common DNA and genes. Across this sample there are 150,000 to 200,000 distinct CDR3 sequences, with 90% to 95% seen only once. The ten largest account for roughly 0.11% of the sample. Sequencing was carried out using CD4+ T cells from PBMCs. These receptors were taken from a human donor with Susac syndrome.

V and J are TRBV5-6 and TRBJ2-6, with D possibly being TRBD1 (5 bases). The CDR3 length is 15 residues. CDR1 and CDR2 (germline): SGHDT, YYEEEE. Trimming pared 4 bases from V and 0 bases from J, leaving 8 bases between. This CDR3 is CASSPRDSGANVLTF. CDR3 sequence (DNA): TGTGCCAGCAGCCCCAGGGACTCTGGGGCCAACGTCCTGACTTTC.

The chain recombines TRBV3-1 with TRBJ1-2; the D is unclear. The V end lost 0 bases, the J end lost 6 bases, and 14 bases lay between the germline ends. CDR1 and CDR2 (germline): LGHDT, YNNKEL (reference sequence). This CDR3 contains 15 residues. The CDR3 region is CASSQDPGPENGYTF. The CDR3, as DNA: TGTGCCAGCAGCCAAGATCCCGGACCCGAAAATGGCTACACCTTC.

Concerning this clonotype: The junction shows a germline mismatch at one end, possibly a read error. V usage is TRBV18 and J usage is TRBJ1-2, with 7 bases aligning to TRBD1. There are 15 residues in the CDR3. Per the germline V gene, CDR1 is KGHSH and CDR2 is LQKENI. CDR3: CASSSPLNTGDGYTF. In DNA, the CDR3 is TGTGCCAGCTCATCACCACTTAATACAGGGGACGGCTACACCTTC.

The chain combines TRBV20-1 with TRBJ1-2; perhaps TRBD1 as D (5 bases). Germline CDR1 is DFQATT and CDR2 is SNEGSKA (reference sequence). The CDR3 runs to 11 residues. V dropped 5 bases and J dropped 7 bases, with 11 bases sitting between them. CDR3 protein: CSAGGGSGYTF. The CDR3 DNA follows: TGCAGTGCTGGGGGAGGGAGTGGCTACACCTTC.

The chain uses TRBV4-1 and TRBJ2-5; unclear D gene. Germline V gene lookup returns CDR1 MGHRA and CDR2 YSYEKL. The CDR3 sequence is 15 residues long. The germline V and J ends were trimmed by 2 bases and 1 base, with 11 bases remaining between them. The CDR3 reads CASSQNSGFQETQYF. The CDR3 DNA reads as TGCGCCAGCAGCCAAAATTCAGGCTTCCAAGAGACCCAGTACTTC.

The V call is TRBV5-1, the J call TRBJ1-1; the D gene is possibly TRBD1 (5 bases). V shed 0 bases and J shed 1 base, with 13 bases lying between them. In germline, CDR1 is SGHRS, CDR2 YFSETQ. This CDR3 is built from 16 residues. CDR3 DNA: TGCGCCAGCAGCTTGGTGTTCCAGGGAGAGAACACTGAAGCTTTCTTT. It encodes CASSLVFQGENTEAFF.

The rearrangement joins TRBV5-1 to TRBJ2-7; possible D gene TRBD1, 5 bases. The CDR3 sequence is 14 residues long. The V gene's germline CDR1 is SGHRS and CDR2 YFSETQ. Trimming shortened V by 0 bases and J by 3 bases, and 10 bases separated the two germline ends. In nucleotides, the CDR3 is TGCGCCAGCAGCTTGGGAAGGGGCAACTACGAGCAGTACTTC. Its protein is CASSLGRGNYEQYF.

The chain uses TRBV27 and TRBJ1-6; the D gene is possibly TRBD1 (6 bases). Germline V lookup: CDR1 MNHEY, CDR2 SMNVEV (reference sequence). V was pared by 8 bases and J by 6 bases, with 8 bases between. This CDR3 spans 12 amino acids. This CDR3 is CASGQINSPLHF. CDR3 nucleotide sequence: TGTGCCAGCGGACAGATTAATTCACCCCTCCACTTT.

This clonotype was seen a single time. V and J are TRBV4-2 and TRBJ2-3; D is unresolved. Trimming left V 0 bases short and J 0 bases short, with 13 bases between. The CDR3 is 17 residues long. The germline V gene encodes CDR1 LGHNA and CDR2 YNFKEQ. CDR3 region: CASSQDMGRPSTDTQYF. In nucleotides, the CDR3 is TGTGCCAGCAGCCAAGATATGGGCCGACCTAGCACAGATACGCAGTATTTT.

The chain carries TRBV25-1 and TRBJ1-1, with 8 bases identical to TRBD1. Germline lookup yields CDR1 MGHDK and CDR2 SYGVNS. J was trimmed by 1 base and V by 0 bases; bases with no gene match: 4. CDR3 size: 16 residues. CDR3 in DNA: TGTGCCAGCAGTGAATATGGAGACAGGGGGAACACTGAAGCTTTCTTT. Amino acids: CASSEYGDRGNTEAFF. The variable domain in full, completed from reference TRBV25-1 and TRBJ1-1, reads EADIYQTPRYLVIGTGKKITLECSQTMGHDKMYWYQQDPGMELHLIHYSYGVNSTEKGDLSSESTVSRIRTEHFPLTLESARPSHTSQYLCASSEYGDRGNTEAFFGQGTRLTVV.

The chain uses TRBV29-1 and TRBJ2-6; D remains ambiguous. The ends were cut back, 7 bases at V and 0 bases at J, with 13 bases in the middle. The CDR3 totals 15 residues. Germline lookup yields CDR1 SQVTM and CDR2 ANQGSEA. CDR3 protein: CSAGTALSGANVLTF. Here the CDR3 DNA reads TGCAGCGCAGGAACCGCACTCTCTGGGGCCAACGTCCTGACTTTC.

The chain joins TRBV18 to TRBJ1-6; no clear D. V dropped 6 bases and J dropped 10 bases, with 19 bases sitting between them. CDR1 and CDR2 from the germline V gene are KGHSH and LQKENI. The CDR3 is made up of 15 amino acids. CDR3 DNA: TGTGCCAGCTCGACTACCGACGGGATACACTCACCCCTCCACTTT. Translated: CASSTTDGIHSPLHF.

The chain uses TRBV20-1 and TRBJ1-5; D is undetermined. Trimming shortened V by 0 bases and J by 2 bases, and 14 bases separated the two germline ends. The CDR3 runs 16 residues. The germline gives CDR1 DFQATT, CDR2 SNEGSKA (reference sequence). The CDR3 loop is CSARDQESHGNQPQHF. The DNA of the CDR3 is TGCAGTGCTAGAGATCAGGAAAGCCATGGCAATCAGCCCCAGCATTTT.

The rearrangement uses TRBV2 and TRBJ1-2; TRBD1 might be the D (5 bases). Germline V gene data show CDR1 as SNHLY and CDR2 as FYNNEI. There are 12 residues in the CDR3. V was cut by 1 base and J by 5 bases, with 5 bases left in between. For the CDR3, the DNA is TGTGCCAGCAGTGAAGGACAGTATGGCTACACCTTC. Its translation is CASSEGQYGYTF.

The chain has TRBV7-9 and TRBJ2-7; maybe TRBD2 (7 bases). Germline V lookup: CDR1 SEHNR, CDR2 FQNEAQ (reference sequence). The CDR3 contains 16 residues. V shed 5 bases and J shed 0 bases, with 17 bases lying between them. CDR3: CASSPLAGALSYEQYF. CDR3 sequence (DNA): TGTGCCAGCAGCCCACTTGCGGGGGCCCTCTCCTACGAGCAGTACTTC.

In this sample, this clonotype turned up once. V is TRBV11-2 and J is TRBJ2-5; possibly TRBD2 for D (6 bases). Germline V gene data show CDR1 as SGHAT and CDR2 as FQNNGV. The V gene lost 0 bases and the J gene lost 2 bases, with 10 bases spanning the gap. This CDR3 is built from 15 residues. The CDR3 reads CASSLDGTAQETQYF. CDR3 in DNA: TGTGCCAGCAGCTTAGACGGGACTGCACAAGAGACCCAGTACTTC.